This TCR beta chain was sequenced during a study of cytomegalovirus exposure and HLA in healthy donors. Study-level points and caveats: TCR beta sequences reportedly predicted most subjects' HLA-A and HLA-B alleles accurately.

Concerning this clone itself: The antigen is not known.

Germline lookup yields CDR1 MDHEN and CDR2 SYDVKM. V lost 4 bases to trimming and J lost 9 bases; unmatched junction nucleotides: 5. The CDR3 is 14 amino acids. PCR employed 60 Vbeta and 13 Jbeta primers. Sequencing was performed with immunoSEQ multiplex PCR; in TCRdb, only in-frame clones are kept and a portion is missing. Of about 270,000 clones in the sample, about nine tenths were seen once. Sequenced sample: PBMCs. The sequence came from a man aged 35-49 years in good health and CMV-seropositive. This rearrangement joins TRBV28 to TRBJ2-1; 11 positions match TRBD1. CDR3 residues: CASSYRTGGGEQFF. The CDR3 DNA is TGTGCCAGCAGTTACCGGACAGGGGGCGGTGAGCAGTTCTTC.